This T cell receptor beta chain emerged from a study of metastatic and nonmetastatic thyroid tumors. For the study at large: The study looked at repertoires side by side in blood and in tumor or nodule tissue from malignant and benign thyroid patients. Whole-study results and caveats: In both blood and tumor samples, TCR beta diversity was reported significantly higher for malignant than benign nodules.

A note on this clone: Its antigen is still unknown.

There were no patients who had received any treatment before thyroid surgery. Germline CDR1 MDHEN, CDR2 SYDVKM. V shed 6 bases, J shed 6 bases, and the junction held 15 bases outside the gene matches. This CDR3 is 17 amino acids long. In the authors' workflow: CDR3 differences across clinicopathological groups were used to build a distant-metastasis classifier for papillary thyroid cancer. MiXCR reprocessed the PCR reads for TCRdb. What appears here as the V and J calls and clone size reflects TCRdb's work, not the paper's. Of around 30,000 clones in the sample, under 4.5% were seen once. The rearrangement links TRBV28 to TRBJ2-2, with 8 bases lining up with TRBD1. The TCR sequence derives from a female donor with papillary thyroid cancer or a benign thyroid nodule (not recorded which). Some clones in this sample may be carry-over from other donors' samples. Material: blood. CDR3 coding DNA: TGTGCCAGCAGGCCCGGGTCATGGGTGACAGGGGCCGGGGAGCTGTTTTTT. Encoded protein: CASRPGSWVTGAGELFF.